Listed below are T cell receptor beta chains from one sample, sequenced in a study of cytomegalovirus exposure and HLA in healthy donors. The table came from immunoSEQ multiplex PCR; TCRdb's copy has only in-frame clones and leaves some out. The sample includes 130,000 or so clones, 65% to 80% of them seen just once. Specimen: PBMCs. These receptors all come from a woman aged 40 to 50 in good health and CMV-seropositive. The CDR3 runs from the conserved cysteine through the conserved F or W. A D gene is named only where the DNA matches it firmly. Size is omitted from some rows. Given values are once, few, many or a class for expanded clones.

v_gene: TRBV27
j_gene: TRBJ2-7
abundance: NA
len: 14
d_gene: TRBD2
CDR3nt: TGTGCCAGCAGAACTCTAGCGGGATATAACGAGCAGTACTTC
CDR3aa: CASRTLAGYNEQYF

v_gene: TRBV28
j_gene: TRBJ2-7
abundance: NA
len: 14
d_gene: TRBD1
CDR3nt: TGTGCCAGCAGTATCTACGGGACAGACTACGAGCAGTACTTC
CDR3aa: CASSIYGTDYEQYF

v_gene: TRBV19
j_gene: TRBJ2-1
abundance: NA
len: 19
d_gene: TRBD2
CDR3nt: TGTGCCAGTACTCCCCTTATGGGGCTAGCGGGAGGACTCTACAATGAGCAGTTCTTC
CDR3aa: CASTPLMGLAGGLYNEQFF

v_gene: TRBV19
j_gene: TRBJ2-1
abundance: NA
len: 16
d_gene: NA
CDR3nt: TGTGCCAGTAGTATAGGAGGAGGGCTGTACGACAATGAGCAGTTCTTC
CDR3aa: CASSIGGGLYDNEQFF

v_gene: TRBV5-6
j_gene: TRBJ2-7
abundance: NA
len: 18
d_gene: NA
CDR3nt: TGTGCCAGCAGCTTGAATATATTTCGCGGCAGGGACTTCGACGAGCAGTACTTC
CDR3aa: CASSLNIFRGRDFDEQYF

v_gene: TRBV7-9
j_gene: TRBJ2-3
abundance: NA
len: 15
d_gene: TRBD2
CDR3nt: TGTGCCTACCGGCTAGCGGGGGGGGATATAGATACGCAGTATTTT
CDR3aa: CAYRLAGGDIDTQYF

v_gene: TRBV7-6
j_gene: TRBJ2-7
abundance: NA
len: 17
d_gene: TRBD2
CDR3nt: TGTGCCAGCAGCTTAGGCCAACCAGCGGGAGGAACCTACGAGCAGTACTTC
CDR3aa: CASSLGQPAGGTYEQYF

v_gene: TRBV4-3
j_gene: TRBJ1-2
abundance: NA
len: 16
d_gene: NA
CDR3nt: TGCGCCAGCAGCCAAGAGGGGGGGCAGGGGATCTATGGCTACACCTTC
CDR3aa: CASSQEGGQGIYGYTF

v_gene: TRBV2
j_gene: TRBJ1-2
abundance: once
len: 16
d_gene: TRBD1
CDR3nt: TGTGCCAGCAGACGGACAGGGATGGGTGGTGGGCATGGCTACACCTTC
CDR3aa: CASRRTGMGGGHGYTF

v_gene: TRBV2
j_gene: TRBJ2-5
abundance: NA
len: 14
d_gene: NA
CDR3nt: TGTGCCAGCAGTGCCCTCTACTCCGGGGAGACCCAGTACTTC
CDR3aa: CASSALYSGETQYF

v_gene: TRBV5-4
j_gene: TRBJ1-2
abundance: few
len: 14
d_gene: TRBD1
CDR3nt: TGTGCCAGCAGCTCAGGGGACAGGGCGGGTGGCTACACCTTC
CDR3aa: CASSSGDRAGGYTF

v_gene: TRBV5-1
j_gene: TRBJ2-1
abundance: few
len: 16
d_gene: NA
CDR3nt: TGCGCCAGCAGCTTGGACCCAGGGAATGCCTACAATGAGCAGTTCTTC
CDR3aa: CASSLDPGNAYNEQFF

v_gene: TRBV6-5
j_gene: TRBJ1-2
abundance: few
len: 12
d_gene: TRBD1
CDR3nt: TGTGCCAGCAGTCTCGGGACAGATGGCTACACCTTC
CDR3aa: CASSLGTDGYTF

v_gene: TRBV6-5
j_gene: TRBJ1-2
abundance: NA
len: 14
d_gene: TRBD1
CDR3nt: TGTGCCAGCAGTTACTCGGGTCCGAAGGGACAGGTCACCTTC
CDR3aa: CASSYSGPKGQVTF

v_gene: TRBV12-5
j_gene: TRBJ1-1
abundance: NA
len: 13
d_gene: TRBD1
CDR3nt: TGTGCTAGTGGTTTTAGAGGGGGCAATGAAGCTTTCTTT
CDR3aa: CASGFRGGNEAFF

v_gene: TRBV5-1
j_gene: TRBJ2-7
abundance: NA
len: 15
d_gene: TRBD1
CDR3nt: TGCGCCAGCAGCTTGGGACAGGGTTTGAGGTACGAGCAGTACTTC
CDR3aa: CASSLGQGLRYEQYF

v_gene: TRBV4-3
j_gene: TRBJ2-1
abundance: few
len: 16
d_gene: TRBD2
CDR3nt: TGCGCCAGCAGCCTAGCGGGGGGGCTCGCCTACAATGAGCAGTTCTTC
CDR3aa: CASSLAGGLAYNEQFF

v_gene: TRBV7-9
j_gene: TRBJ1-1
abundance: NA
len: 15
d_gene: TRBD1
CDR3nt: TGTGCCAGCAGCTTAGGGGACAGCATGAACACTGAAGCTTTCTTT
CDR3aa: CASSLGDSMNTEAFF

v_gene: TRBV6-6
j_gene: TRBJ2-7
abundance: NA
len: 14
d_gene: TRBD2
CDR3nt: TGTGCCAGCAGCGGGACTAGCGGAACCTACGAGCAGTACTTC
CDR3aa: CASSGTSGTYEQYF

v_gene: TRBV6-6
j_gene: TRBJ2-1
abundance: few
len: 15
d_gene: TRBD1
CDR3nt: TGTGCCAGCACTAAAGACAGGGGCGCCTACAATGAGCAGTTCTTC
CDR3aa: CASTKDRGAYNEQFF

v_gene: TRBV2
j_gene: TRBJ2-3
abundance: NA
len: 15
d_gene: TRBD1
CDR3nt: TGTGCCAGCAGTGAAGACAGGGGGGAGACAGATACGCAGTATTTT
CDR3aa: CASSEDRGETDTQYF

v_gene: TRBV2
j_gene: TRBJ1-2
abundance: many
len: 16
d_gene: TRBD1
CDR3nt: TGTGCCAGCAGTGAAGATAGGGGGACAGGGGGCTATGGCTACACCTTC
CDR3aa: CASSEDRGTGGYGYTF

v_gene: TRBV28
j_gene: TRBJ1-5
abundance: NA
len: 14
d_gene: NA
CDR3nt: TGTGCCAGCAGTAAGACAGCCAGCAATCAGCCCCAGCATTTT
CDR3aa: CASSKTASNQPQHF

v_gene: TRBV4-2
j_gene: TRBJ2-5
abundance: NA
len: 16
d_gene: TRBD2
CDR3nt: TGTGCCAGCAGCCAAAGACTAGCGGGGGCGGTGGAGACCCAGTACTTC
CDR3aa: CASSQRLAGAVETQYF

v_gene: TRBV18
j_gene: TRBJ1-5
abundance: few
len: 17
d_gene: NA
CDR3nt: TGTGCCAGCTCCCCCGGGAGGGGGGAACGCGGCAATCAGCCCCAGCATTTT
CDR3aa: CASSPGRGERGNQPQHF

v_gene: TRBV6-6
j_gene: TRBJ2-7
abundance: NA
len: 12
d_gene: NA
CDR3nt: TGTGCCAGCAGTTACGCCGAGGACGAGCAGTACTTC
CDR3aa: CASSYAEDEQYF

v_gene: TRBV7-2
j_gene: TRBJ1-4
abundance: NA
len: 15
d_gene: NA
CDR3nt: TGTGCCAGCAGCCCTAGCGGGGGTGGTAATGAAAAACTGTTTTTT
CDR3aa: CASSPSGGGNEKLFF

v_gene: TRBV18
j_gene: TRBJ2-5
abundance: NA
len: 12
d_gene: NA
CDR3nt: TGTGCCAGCTCACCAAAGCCCGAGACCCAGTACTTC
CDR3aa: CASSPKPETQYF

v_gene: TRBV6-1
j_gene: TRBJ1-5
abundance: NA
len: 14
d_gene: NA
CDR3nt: TGTGCCAGCAGTGAATTCCCAGGGAATCAGCCCCAGCATTTT
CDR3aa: CASSEFPGNQPQHF

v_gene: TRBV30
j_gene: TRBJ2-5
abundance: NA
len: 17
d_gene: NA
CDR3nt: TGTGCCTGGAGTGTACTGAGCGGAGCGGGCCTCCAAGAGACCCAGTACTTC
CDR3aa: CAWSVLSGAGLQETQYF

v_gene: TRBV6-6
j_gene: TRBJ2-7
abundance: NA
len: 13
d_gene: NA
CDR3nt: TGTGCCAGCAGTTTGGGACATCCATACGAGCAGTACTTC
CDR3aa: CASSLGHPYEQYF

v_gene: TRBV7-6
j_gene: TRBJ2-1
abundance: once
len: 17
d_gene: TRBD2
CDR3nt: TGTGCCAGCAGCTTACACCTAGTCTGGGCTAGCGGGAATGAGCAGTTCTTC
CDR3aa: CASSLHLVWASGNEQFF

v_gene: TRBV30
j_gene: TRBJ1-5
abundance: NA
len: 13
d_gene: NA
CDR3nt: TGTGCCTGGAGCCTTCAGGGAAAACAGCCCCAGCATTTT
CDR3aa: CAWSLQGKQPQHF

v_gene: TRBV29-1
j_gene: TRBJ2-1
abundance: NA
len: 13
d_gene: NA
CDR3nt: TGCAGCGTTGAGGTTAGCGCTTTCAATGAGCAGTTCTTC
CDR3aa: CSVEVSAFNEQFF

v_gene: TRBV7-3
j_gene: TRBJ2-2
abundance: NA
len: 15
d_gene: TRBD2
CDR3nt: TGTGCCAGCAGCCGGACTAGCGGGAGCACCGGGGAGCTGTTTTTT
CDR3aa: CASSRTSGSTGELFF

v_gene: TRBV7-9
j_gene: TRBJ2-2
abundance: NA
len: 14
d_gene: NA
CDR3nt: TGTGCCAGCAGAACATCAGGGGCCAACGGGGAGCTGTTTTTT
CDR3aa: CASRTSGANGELFF

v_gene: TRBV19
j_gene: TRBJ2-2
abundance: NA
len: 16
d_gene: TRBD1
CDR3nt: TGTGCCAGTAGAAATCCGGGACAGGGTGTCACCGGGGAGCTGTTTTTT
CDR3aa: CASRNPGQGVTGELFF